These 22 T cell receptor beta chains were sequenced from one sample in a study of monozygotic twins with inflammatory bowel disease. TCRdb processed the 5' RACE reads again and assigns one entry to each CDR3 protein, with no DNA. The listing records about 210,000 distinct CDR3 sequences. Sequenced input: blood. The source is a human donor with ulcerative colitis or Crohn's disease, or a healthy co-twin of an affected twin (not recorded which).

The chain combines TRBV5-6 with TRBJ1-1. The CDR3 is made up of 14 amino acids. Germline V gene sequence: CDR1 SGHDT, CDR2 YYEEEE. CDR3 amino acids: CASSLTGVRTEAFF.

CDR3 sequence reads: CASSYAGQPDSPLHF. This chain uses TRBV19 with TRBJ1-6. Germline V gives CDR1 LNHDA, CDR2 SQIVND (reference sequence). CDR3 length equals 15 residues.

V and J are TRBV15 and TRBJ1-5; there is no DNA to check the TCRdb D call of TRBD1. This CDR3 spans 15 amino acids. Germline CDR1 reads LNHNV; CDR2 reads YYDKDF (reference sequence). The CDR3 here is CATSTPGQGGQPQHF. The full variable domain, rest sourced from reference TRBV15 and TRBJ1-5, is DAMVIQNPRYQVTQFGKPVTLSCSQTLNHNVMYWYQQKSSQAPKLLFHYYDKDFNNEADTPDNFQSRRPNTSFCFLDIRSPGLGDTAMYLCATSTPGQGGQPQHFGDGTRLSIL.

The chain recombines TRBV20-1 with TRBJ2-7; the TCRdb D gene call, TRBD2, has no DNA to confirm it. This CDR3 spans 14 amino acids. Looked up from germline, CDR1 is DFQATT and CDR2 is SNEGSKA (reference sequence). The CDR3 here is CSARRSAGGYEQYF.

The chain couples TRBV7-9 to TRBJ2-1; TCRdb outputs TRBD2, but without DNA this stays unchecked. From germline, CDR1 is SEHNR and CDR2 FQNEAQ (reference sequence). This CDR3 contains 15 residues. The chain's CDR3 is CASSLAGGGAREQFF.

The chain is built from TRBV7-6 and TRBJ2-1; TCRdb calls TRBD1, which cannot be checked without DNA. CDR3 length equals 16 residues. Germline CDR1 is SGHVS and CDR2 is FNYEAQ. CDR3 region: CASSFEVEGGYNEQFF.

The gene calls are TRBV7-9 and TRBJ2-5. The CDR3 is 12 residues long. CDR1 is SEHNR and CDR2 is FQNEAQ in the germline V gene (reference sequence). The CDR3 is CASSLGSQTQYF.

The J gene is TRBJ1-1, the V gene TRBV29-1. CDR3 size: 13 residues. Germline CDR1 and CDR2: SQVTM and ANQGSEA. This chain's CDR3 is CSASGRTNTEAFF.

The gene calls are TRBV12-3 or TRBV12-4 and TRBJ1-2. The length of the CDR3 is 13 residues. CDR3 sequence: CASSLQSGYGYTF.

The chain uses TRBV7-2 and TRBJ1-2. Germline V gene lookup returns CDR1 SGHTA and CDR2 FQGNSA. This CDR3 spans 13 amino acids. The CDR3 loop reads CASSLNLGWGYTF.

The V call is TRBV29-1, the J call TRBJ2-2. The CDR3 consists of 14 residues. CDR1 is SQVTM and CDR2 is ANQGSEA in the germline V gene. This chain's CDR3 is CSALTVSDTGELFF.

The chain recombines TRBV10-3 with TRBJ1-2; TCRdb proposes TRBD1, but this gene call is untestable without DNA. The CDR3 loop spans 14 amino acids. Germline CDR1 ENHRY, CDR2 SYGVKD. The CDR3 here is CAIKGQAAGYGYTF.

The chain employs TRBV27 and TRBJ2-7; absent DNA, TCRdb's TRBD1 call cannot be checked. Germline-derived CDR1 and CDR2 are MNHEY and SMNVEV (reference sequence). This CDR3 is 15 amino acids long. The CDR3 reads CASSRPGQGPDEQYF.

CDR3 region: CSAIFRGRGGTEAFF. The chain recombines TRBV20-1 with TRBJ1-1; without DNA, the TCRdb call of TRBD1 cannot be checked. The CDR3 is made up of 15 amino acids. In germline, CDR1 is DFQATT, CDR2 SNEGSKA (reference sequence).

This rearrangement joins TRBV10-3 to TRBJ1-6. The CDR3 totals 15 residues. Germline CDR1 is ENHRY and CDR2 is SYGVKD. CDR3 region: CAISDRGFSNSPLHF.

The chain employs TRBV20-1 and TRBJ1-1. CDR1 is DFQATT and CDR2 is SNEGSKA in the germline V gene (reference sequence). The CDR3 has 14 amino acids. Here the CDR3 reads CSARAVGTAYEAFF.

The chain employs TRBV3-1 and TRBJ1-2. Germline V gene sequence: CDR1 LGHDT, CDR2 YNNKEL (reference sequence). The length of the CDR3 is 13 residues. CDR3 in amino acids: CASSRQHNYGYTF.

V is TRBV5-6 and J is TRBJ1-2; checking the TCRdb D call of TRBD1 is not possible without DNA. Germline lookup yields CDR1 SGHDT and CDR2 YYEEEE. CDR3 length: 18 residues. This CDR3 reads CASSSWGSRGLGTWGYTF.

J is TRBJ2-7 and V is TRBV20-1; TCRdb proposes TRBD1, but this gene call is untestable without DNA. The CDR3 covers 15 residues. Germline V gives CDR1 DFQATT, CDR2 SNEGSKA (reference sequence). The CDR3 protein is CSARDIRGLTYEQYF.

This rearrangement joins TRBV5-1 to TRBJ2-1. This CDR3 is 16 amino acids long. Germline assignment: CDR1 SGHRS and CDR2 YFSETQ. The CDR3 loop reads CASSFGLAGPYNEQFF.

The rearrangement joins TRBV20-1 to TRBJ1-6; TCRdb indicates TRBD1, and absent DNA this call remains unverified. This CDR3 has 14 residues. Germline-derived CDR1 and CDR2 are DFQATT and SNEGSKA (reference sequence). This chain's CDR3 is CSAREGVNNSPLHF.

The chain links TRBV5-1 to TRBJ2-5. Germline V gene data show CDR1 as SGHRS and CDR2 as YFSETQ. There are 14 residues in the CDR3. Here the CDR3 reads CASSLALGQETQYF.